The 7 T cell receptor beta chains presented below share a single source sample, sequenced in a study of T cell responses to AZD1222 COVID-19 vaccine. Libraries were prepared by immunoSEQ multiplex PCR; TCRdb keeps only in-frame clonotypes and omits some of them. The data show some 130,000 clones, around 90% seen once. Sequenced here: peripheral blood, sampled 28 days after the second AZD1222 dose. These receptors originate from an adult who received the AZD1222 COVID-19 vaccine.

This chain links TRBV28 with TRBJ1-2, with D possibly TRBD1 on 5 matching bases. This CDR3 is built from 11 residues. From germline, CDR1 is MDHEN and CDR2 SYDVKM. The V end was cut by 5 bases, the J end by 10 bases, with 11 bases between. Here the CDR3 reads CASSRRRDYTF. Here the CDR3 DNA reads TGTGCCAGCAGTCGGCGCAGGGACTACACCTTC.

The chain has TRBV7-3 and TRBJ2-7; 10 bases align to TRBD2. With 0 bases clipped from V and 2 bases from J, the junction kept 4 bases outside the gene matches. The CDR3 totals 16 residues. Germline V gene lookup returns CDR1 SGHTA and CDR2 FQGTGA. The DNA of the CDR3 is TGTGCCAGCAGCTTAACGACGACTAGCGGGCCCTACGAGCAGTACTTC. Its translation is CASSLTTTSGPYEQYF.

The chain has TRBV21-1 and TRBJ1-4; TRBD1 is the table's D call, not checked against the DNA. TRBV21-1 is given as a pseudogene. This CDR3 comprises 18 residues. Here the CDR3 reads CASSKVPLNRGHDEKLFF. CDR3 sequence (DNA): TGTGCCAGCAGCAAAGTTCCATTGAATAGGGGACATGATGAAAAACTGTTTTTT.

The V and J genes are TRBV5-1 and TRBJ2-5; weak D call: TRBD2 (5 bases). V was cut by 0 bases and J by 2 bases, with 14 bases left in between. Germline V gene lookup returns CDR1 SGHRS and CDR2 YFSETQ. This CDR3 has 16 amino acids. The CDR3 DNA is TGCGCCAGCAGCTTGGATGCGAGGGCGGGTCAAGAGACCCAGTACTTC. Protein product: CASSLDARAGQETQYF. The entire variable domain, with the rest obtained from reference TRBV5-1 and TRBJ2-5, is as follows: KAGVTQTPRYLIKTRGQQVTLSCSPISGHRSVSWYQQTPGQGLQFLFEYFSETQRNKGNFPGRFSGRQFSNSRSEMNVSTLELGDSALYLCASSLDARAGQETQYFGPGTRLLVL.

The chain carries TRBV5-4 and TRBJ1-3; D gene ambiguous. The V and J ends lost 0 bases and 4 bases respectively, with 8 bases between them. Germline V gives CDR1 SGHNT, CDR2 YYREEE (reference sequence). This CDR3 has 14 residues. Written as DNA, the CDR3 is TGTGCCAGCAGCTTGGTCGGTAGGGGAAACACCATATATTTT. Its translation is CASSLVGRGNTIYF.

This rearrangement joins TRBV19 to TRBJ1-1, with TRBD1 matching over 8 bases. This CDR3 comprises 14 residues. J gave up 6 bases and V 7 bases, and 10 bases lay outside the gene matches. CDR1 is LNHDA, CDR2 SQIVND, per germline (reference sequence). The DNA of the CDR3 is TGTGCCAGTACCAAGCAGGGGGCCATATCTGAAGCTTTCTTT. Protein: CASTKQGAISEAFF.

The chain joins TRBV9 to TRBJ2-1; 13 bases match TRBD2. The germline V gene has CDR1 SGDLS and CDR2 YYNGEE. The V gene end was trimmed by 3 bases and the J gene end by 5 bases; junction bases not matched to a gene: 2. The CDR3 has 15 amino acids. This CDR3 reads CASSAGLAGDNEQFF. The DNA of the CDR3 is TGTGCCAGCAGCGCAGGACTAGCGGGAGACAATGAGCAGTTCTTC.